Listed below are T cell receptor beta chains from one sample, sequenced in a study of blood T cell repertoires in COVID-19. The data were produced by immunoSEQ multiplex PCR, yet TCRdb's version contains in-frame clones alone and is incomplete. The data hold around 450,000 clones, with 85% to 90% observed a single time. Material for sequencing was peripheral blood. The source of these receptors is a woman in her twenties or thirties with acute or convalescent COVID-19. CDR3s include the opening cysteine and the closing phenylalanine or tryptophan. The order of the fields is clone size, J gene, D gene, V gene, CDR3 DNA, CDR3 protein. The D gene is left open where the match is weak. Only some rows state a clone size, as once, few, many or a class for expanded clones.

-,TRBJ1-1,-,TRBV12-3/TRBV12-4,TGTGCCAGCAGTTCGGGGGGGCGAACTGAAGCTTTCTTT,CASSSGGRTEAFF
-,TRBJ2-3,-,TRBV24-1,TGTGCCACCAGTCTTCCAGGAACAGATACGCAGTATTTT,CATSLPGTDTQYF
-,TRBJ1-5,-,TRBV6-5,TGTGCCACACAGGGAACCTATCAGCCCCAGCATTTT,CATQGTYQPQHF
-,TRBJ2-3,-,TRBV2,TGTGCCACGACTGGAGACCGGGTCACAGATACGCAGTATTTT,CATTGDRVTDTQYF
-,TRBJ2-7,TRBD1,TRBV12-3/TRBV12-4,TGTGCCAGCAGTTCGGGACAGCTCGAGCAGTACTTC,CASSSGQLEQYF
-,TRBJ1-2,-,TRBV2,TGTGCCAGCAGTGAAACTCAGGGTTCTAACTATGGCTACACCTTC,CASSETQGSNYGYTF
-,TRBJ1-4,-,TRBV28,TGTGCCAGCATGCGGGGGGGCAGGGGCAATGAAAAACTGTTTTTT,CASMRGGRGNEKLFF
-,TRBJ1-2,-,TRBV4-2,TGTGCCAGCAGCCAAGCCAACAGTATCTATGGCTACACCTTC,CASSQANSIYGYTF
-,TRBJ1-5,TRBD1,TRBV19,TGTGCCAGTAGTATACAGGGGGAGACTCAGCCCCAGCATTTT,CASSIQGETQPQHF
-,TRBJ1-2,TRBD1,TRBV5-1,TGCGCCAGCAACCCAGGGACAGGGTACTATGGCTACACCTTC,CASNPGTGYYGYTF
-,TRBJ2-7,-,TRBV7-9,TGTGCCAGCAGCTTCTCGTCCGCGATGTCCGAGCAGTACTTC,CASSFSSAMSEQYF
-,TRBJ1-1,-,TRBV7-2,TGTGCCAGCAGCTTTGCGCTCGGTATGTCTGAAGCTTTCTTT,CASSFALGMSEAFF
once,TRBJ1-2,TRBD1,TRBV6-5,TGTGCCAGCAGTTACGGGACAGCAGATGGCTACACCTTC,CASSYGTADGYTF
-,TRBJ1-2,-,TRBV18,TGTGCCAGCTCACCAGATTTATGGTCAGGGGAAGGCTTTGGCTACACCTTC,CASSPDLWSGEGFGYTF
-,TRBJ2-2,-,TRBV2,TGTGCCAGCAGTGTGGTTCCTACGGCTGGGCGGGGTACGAACACCGGGGAGCTGTTTTTT,CASSVVPTAGRGTNTGELFF
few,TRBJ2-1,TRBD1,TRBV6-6,TGTGCCAGCAGCTCTCCTCCGGGACAGGGTAGAGGAGTGGACAATGAGCAGTTCTTC,CASSSPPGQGRGVDNEQFF
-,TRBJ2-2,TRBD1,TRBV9,TGTGCCAGCAGCGGACAGGGTTGGGCGAGCACCGGGGAGCTGTTTTTT,CASSGQGWASTGELFF
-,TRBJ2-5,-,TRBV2,TGTGCCAGCAGTGGCCAGGGAGGCTACCAAGAGACCCAGTACTTC,CASSGQGGYQETQYF
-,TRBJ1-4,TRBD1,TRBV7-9,TGTGCCAGCAACGAACAGGGGAAGGCTGAAAAACTGTTTTTT,CASNEQGKAEKLFF
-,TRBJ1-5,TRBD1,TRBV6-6,TGTGCCAGCAGTGCTGGACAGGCGTATCAGCCCCAGCATTTT,CASSAGQAYQPQHF